This T cell receptor (beta chain) came from a study of cytomegalovirus exposure and HLA in healthy donors. Whole-study findings and limits: In an earlier analysis, about 87% or about 30%: the productive usage of most TCR beta V segments. Later analysis associated a missense DCLRE1C variant with TCR beta V- and J-gene trimming. An apparent linkage of common viral pathogens to several of the most significant clusters emerged in a later analysis.

J gave up 2 bases and V 0 bases, and 6 bases lay outside the gene matches. From germline, CDR1 is SGDLS and CDR2 YYNGEE. The CDR3 length is 16 residues. On this clone: The antigen remains undetermined.

A multiplex PCR was run with 60 Vbeta primers and 13 Jbeta primers. Using immunoSEQ multiplex PCR, the repertoire was profiled, and TCRdb retains in-frame clones only, with some absent. The table shows about 120,000 clones, with approximately 8% occurring only once. Sequencing used PBMCs. This receptor was obtained from a woman aged 40 to 55 in good health and CMV-seropositive. The chain recombines TRBV9 with TRBJ2-7, with 9 nucleotides matching TRBD1. The CDR3 bases are TGTGCCAGCAGCGTAGGGGGGACAGGGTTTCCCTACGAGCAGTACTTC. Translating it yields CASSVGGTGFPYEQYF. The full variable domain, its missing parts supplied by reference TRBV9 and TRBJ2-7, is DSGVTQTPKHLITATGQRVTLRCSPRSGDLSVYWYQQSLDQGLQFLIQYYNGEERAKGNILERFSAQQFPDLHSELNLSSLELGDSALYFCASSVGGTGFPYEQYFGPGTRLTVT.